The clone carrying this T cell receptor (beta chain) was seen at least ten times. What it recognizes is unknown. The record originates from a study of T cell repertoires in cytomegalovirus infection. Study-level information: Carrying CMV and the relevant HLA type showed in public TCR beta signatures.

TCRdb used MiXCR to reprocess the reads, holding one entry per CDR3 protein. The table records about 150,000 distinct CDR3 sequences, around 24% of them present only once. V shed 5 bases and J shed 8 bases, with 12 bases lying between them. The CDR3 runs 12 residues. Germline loops: CDR1 SGHTA, CDR2 FQGNSA. Study findings and constraints: Carriers of CMV and the relevant HLA type were discriminated by public TCR beta frequency.

The sequence derives from a human donor in good health (CMV status not recorded). Some clones in this sample may be carry-over from other donors' samples. V is TRBV7-2 and J is TRBJ1-2; TRBD1 might be the D (5 bases). Material: PBMCs. This chain's CDR3 is CASSGYGGGYTF. CDR3 DNA sequence: TGTGCCAGCAGCGGATATGGGGGGGGCTACACCTTC. Full variable domain (outside the CDR3, taken from reference TRBV7-2 and TRBJ1-2): GAGVSQSPSNKVTEKGKDVELRCDPISGHTALYWYRQSLGQGLEFLIYFQGNSAPDKSGLPSDRFSAERTGGSVSTLTIQRTQQEDSAVYLCASSGYGGGYTFGSGTRLTVV.